This TCR beta chain originates from a study of T-cell memory formation after mild COVID-19. General study points: Among contracting clones, CD4+ were mainly CM/EM and CD8+ enriched in EMRA. Pre-infection memory contained some responding clones, which suggested that cross-reactive memory had joined.

Note on this clonotype: Its antigen is unknown.

MiXCR, run by TCRdb on the 5' RACE reads, gives a single entry per CDR3 protein. The table has about 430,000 distinct CDR3 sequences, 20% to 30% seen once. Trimming cost V 4 bases and J 5 bases; bases outside gene matches: 8. CDR3 size: 15 residues. Per the germline V gene, CDR1 is SGHAT and CDR2 is FQNNGV. The TCR sequence derives from an adult woman who had mild COVID-19 (a few samples of this study predate the infection). Cell type and time point are not known. Sequencing input: PBMCs or a T cell subset sorted from them (not recorded which). The chain has TRBV11-2 and TRBJ1-1; TRBD1 agrees at 9 bases. CDR3 DNA sequence: TGTGCCAGCAGCTGGGAACAGGGGGCTCGGACTGAAGCTTTCTTT. As protein: CASSWEQGARTEAFF.